These 15 T cell receptor beta chains came from one sample sequenced in a study of blood T cell repertoires in COVID-19. Produced via immunoSEQ multiplex PCR; TCRdb's table is partial and in-frame only. Altogether around 130,000 clones are present, about four fifths being singletons, with the ten largest covering about 20%. The material sequenced was PBMCs or T cells enriched from blood (not recorded which). These receptors originate from a man younger than 40 who had recovered from COVID-19.

About this clone: Other DNA sequences in this specimen translate into the identical CDR3. The CDR3, as DNA: TGCGCCAGCAGCTTGGAGGGGGCAGATACGCAGTATTTT. Amino acids: CASSLEGADTQYF. V and J are TRBV5-1 and TRBJ2-3; tentative D call: TRBD1 (6 bases). Trimming pared 0 bases from V and 4 bases from J, leaving 6 bases between. Germline V gene data show CDR1 as SGHRS and CDR2 as YFSETQ. The CDR3 contains 13 residues.

V usage is TRBV18 and J usage is TRBJ2-5; 7 bases line up with TRBD2. Germline trimming cut 2 bases from V and 4 bases from J; bases unmatched to any gene: 4. Looked up from germline, CDR1 is KGHSH and CDR2 is LQKENI. The CDR3 has 14 residues. This CDR3 is CASSPGSGGETQYF. For the CDR3, the DNA is TGTGCCAGCTCACCAGGCTCGGGAGGAGAGACCCAGTACTTC.

This clone was observed a single time. The chain is built from TRBV2 and TRBJ2-2, with 14 positions matching TRBD2. With V trimmed by 4 bases and J by 6 bases, 4 bases remained unmatched. From germline, CDR1 is SNHLY and CDR2 FYNNEI. The length of the CDR3 is 16 residues. CDR3 sequence reads: CASSGTSGGMAGELFF. CDR3 coding DNA: TGTGCCAGCAGTGGGACTAGCGGGGGGATGGCCGGGGAGCTGTTTTTT.

The chain recombines TRBV12-5 with TRBJ1-1; 8 positions match TRBD1. After removal of 1 base from V and 4 bases from J, the junction contained 5 bases not matched to a gene. The CDR3 covers 15 residues. Germline V CDR1 and CDR2: LGHNT, FRNRAP. The CDR3 coding sequence is TGTGCTAGTGGTTTGGGGACAGGGAGAGGCACTGAAGCTTTCTTT. Amino acids: CASGLGTGRGTEAFF.

The chain combines TRBV27 with TRBJ1-6; D is ambiguous. The CDR3 length is 13 residues. V was trimmed by 8 bases and J by 9 bases, leaving 14 bases between them. Germline assignment: CDR1 MNHEY and CDR2 SMNVEV (reference sequence). This CDR3 reads CASAGTVTSPLHF. Here the CDR3 DNA reads TGTGCCAGCGCGGGTACGGTTACTTCACCCCTCCACTTT.

The chain combines TRBV6-4 with TRBJ2-3, with D possibly TRBD2 on 6 matching bases. V lost 3 bases and J 1 base, leaving 14 bases between the germline ends. CDR3 length equals 16 residues. Germline CDR1 reads MRHNA; CDR2 reads SNTAGT. The CDR3 here is CASSEGVAGRTDTQYF. The CDR3 nucleotides are TGTGCCAGCAGTGAAGGAGTGGCGGGGCGCACAGATACGCAGTATTTT.

CDR3 in DNA: TGTGCCAGCAGCCGGGGGGACAGGGGTGAAGCTTTCTTT. This sequence encodes CASSRGDRGEAFF. The chain carries TRBV3-1 (or the pseudogene TRBV3-2) and TRBJ1-1; 10 bases agree with TRBD1. This CDR3 is built from 13 residues. V shed 4 bases, J shed 7 bases, and the junction held 3 bases outside the gene matches. Germline V gene lookup returns CDR1 LGHDT and CDR2 YNNKEL (reference sequence).

This clone was seen a few times. The chain joins TRBV10-3 to TRBJ1-5; D might be TRBD1 (5 bases). Looked up from germline, CDR1 is ENHRY and CDR2 is SYGVKD. Trimming shortened V by 0 bases and J by 3 bases, and 15 bases separated the two germline ends. CDR3 size: 17 residues. The CDR3 region has the DNA TGTGCCATCAGTGAGTCTTTGGGCCCGGGGGTCAATCAGCCCCAGCATTTT. Amino acids: CAISESLGPGVNQPQHF.

This clone came up a few times. The chain has TRBV7-9 and TRBJ1-2, with D unresolved. Deletions cut 2 bases from V and 9 bases from J, with 7 bases between. The CDR3 extends over 11 amino acids. Germline-derived CDR1 and CDR2 are SEHNR and FQNEAQ (reference sequence). CDR3 in DNA: TGTGCCAGCAGCTTATTCTCTCGCTACACCTTC. It yields the protein CASSLFSRYTF. Based on the CDR3 plus reference TRBV7-9 and TRBJ1-2, the full variable domain is DTGVSQNPRHKITKRGQNVTFRCDPISEHNRLYWYRQTLGQGPEFLTYFQNEAQLEKSRLLSDRFSAERPKGSFSTLEIQRTEQGDSAMYLCASSLFSRYTFGSGTRLTVV.

This chain joins TRBV7-8 and TRBJ1-2; no firm D call. The V gene lost 2 bases and the J gene lost 0 bases, with 7 bases spanning the gap. This CDR3 has 14 residues. Germline CDR1 reads SGHVS; CDR2 reads FQNEAQ. In DNA, the CDR3 is TGTGCCAGCAGCTTATCCCCCGCTAACTATGGCTACACCTTC. This encodes CASSLSPANYGYTF.

V and J are TRBV27 and TRBJ2-7; TRBD2 matches 9 bases. The CDR3 contains 15 residues. Germline trimming cut 6 bases from V and 1 base from J; bases unmatched to any gene: 7. Germline loops: CDR1 MNHEY, CDR2 SMNVEV (reference sequence). CDR3 in amino acids: CASSSRLAASYEQYF. The CDR3 DNA reads TGTGCCAGCAGCTCCCGACTAGCGGCTTCCTACGAGCAGTACTTC.

This chain joins TRBV24-1 and TRBJ2-2; tentatively, D is TRBD1 (6 bases). The CDR3 loop spans 13 amino acids. Germline V CDR1 and CDR2: KGHDR, SFDVKD. V lost 6 bases and J lost 4, with 8 bases in between. The CDR3 protein is CATSSRGTGELFF. The CDR3 nucleotides are TGTGCCACCAGTAGCAGGGGCACCGGGGAGCTGTTTTTT.

V and J are TRBV29-1 and TRBJ1-2, with D possibly matching TRBD1 (5 bases). Trimming cost V 4 bases and J 5 bases, with 14 bases left between them. The CDR3 totals 13 residues. Germline V gene data show CDR1 as SQVTM and CDR2 as ANQGSEA. CDR3 nucleotides: TGCAGCGTTGGAGATGGGGCTGGGTATGGCTACACCTTC. Protein sequence: CSVGDGAGYGYTF.

V usage is TRBV19 and J usage is TRBJ1-4, with D unresolved. Trimming stripped 6 bases from V and 2 bases from J, with 10 bases between. The CDR3 runs to 14 residues. The germline gives CDR1 LNHDA, CDR2 SQIVND (reference sequence). This CDR3 is CASRHAGTNEKLFF. The CDR3 DNA reads TGTGCCAGTAGACACGCGGGGACTAATGAAAAACTGTTTTTT.

The V call is TRBV25-1, the J call TRBJ2-1; TRBD2 agrees at 16 bases. V shed 1 base and J 6 bases; nucleotides not matched to a gene: 3. The length of the CDR3 is 17 residues. Germline V lookup: CDR1 MGHDK, CDR2 SYGVNS. The CDR3 reads CASSELGTSGRVNEQFF. As DNA, the CDR3 is TGTGCCAGCAGTGAATTGGGGACTAGCGGGAGGGTCAATGAGCAGTTCTTC.